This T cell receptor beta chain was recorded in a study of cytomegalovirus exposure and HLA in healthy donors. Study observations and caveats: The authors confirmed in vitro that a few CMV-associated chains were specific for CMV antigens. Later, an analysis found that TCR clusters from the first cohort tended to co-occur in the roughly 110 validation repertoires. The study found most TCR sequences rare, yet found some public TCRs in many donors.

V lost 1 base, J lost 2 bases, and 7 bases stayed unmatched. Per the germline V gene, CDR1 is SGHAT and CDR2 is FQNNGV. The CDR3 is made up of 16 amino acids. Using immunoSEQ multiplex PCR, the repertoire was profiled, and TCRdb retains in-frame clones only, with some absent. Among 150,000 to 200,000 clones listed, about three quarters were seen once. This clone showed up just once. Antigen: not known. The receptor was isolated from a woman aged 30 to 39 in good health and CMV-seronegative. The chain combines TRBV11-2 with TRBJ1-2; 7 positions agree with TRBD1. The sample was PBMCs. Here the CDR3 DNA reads TGTGCCAGCAGCTTAGCCCCTGGAGGGGGCAACTATGGCTACACCTTC. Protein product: CASSLAPGGGNYGYTF. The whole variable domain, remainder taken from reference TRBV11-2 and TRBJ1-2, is EAGVAQSPRYKIIEKRQSVAFWCNPISGHATLYWYQQILGQGPKLLIQFQNNGVVDDSQLPKDRFSAERLKGVDSTLKIQPAKLEDSAVYLCASSLAPGGGNYGYTFGSGTRLTVV.